Detailed here is one TCR beta chain. This sample is part of a study of blood T cell repertoires in COVID-19. Whole-study context: T cells, B-cell-depleted T cells, or PBMCs provided the cDNA or gDNA that served as material.

Assay used: immunoSEQ multiplex PCR; TCRdb lists only in-frame clones, some missing. The sample lists about 250,000 clones; roughly 84% were seen once. Per germline, CDR1 SQVTM and CDR2 ANQGSEA. With V trimmed by 4 bases and J by 5 bases, 9 bases remained unmatched. CDR3 size: 14 residues. The receptor comes from a woman between 40 and 55 years old who had recovered from COVID-19. The V gene is TRBV29-1, the J gene TRBJ2-3; 7 bases match TRBD2. The source material was peripheral blood. The DNA for the CDR3 is TGCAGCGTTGTGGTGGCGGGAGCTGGAGATACGCAGTATTTT. This codes for CSVVVAGAGDTQYF.